The clone carrying this T cell receptor beta chain was seen only a few times. Its specificity is not known. These data come from a study of tumor-infiltrating lymphocytes in localized non-small cell lung cancer. The wider study: Resected tumor was paired with non-adjacent uninvolved lung from the same patient.

TCRdb's copy holds only in-frame clones and misses some; the assay was immunoSEQ multiplex PCR. Among 10,000 to 13,000 clones listed, approximately 86% were seen once. CDR3 length: 12 residues. The germline V and J ends were trimmed by 4 bases and 17 bases, with 17 bases remaining between them. From germline, CDR1 is SEHNR and CDR2 FQNEAQ (reference sequence). Overall study results and limits: Immunotypes IM1 and IM2 had similar TCR-derived T-cell fractions. Not all patients were TCR sequenced, owing to tissue quantity. Different pieces of the same tissue were used for each assay.

Source material: uninvolved lung tissue not adjacent to the tumor. The sequence was collected from a human donor with non-small cell lung cancer. V usage is TRBV7-9 and J usage is TRBJ1-4; D not resolved. The CDR3 DNA follows: TGTGCCAGCAGCTCAGAGGGATATCTCCCATTTTTT. Residues: CASSSEGYLPFF.